Given below is one T cell receptor (beta chain) in context. Its antigen is currently not known. Per-nucleotide qualities are absent, and no much larger clonotype sits a single base away. The cohort comprised 550 to 700 healthy bone marrow donors. Cohort members were all nominally healthy when sampled, although unrecorded immune exposures were likely present. The donor tested CMV seropositive, placing the donor among the 290 or so seropositive members of the cohort. Each donor provided a peripheral blood sample, and peripheral blood mononuclear cells were used for TCR beta sequencing. Genomic DNA extraction from the blood cell samples was performed with the Qiagen DNeasy Blood Extraction Kit. This entry is derived from a study of cytomegalovirus exposure and HLA in healthy donors (TCRdb year 2017). With regard to the full study: In an earlier analysis of 587 of the donors, about 260 Gb of sequence data and 117 million unique TCR beta sequences from 180 million or so T cells were reported. Roughly 320 gigabases of sequencing data and roughly 80 million unique TCR sequences made up an early release that covered approximately 650 HLA-typed donors. Of the roughly 400 genotyped donors, over 70% fell in the genetic ancestry cluster associated with self-reported Caucasian donors. The study aimed to test whether cataloging public T cell receptors could reveal signatures of past pathogen exposure. Using immunosequencing, the study profiled T cell repertoires from 500 to 800 subjects and related those repertoires to cytomegalovirus serostatus. A separate validation cohort of roughly 120 different subjects was used in addition to the 666-subject first cohort. To predict cytomegalovirus infection status, the study combined high-throughput TCR immunosequencing, statistical association of individual TCRs with disease status, and machine learning. A later analysis re-analyzed previously published TCR beta repertoires from 500 to 700 donors and added high-resolution HLA genotyping to study TCR occurrence patterns. In the later analysis, no new phenotypic data were used to find candidate immune exposures; instead, reliance was placed on TCR beta sequences and their occurrence across donors. An earlier analysis of around 580 of the donors used high-throughput TCR beta sequencing to judge whether each TCR beta V gene segment behaved as functional or pseudogenic. Donor age, sex, ethnicity and CMV serostatus were collected together with the repertoire data. Genome-wide SNP genotypes for about 55% of the roughly 670 donors were used in a later genetic analysis, which treated that subset as a discovery cohort. Every repertoire in the discovery cohort had been generated on one and the same sequencing platform. Both class I and class II loci were covered by HLA typing, at four-digit resolution. The number of donors typed differed by locus, with about 629-630 for A, B, C, DRB1 and DQB1, over 500 for DQA1, some 570 for DPA1, and approximately 470 for DPB1. A handful of DR-DQ haplotypes were handled as single units for association and clustering because linkage in the cohort was strong. Among some 410 genotyped donors of the cohort, an average of approximately 240,000 unique TCR beta nucleotide sequences were sequenced per donor, approximately 20% of them non-productive. General conclusions and limits of the study: In this cohort, only TCR beta chains were sequenced, and detectable features were limited by the absence of alpha or paired-chain data. According to a later analysis, parvovirus B19, influenza, CMV and Epstein-Barr virus appeared linked to several top co-occurrence clusters. In a later analysis, TCR association rates were found to vary across HLA loci, with the most associated TCRs seen for DRB1 alleles and the fewest for HLA-C alleles. The only immune exposure information available for the cohort was CMV serostatus. Strong co-occurrence of HLA alleles, especially DR and DQ, made assigning TCR associations to individual alleles difficult. Presence/absence analyses assumed roughly uniform sequencing depth across donors, an assumption that may not hold. At a false discovery rate of 0.05, a later analysis linked 15,000 to 20,000 TCR beta sequences to specific HLA alleles. The sequencing pipeline was judged likely to have produced a cluster of highly shared sequence variants as a technical artifact. In an earlier analysis of 500 to 650 of the donors, most TCR beta V segments appeared in productive rearrangements about 87% or about 30% of the time, broadly matching IMGT annotations. The earlier analysis of 587 of the donors excluded about 16 rarely observed V segments, including chromosome 9 orphons, because counts were too low. In vitro tests confirmed that a few of the cytomegalovirus-associated TCR beta chains recognize cytomegalovirus antigens. The study listed approximately 150 TCR beta chains as associated with cytomegalovirus. Some IMGT-functional V segments, including TRBV6-2 and TRBV6-3, could not be told apart with the 87-base-pair reads, so those segments were excluded. A further reported finding was that TCR beta sequences accurately predicted the HLA-A and HLA-B alleles for most subjects in the first cohort. V-gene and J-gene trimming of TCR beta chains was associated with a missense DCLRE1C variant in a later genetic analysis, and the association was replicated in an independent cohort. The classifier was reported to diagnose cytomegalovirus status with high specificity and sensitivity in both the original and validation cohorts. Because HLA typing was unavailable for some donors at each locus, only the typed subset was used in association tests. In a later genetic analysis, fewer N-insertions in productive TCRs were reported among donors in an Asian-associated ancestry cluster than the roughly 700-donor mean. The authors suggested that the approach could potentially be generalized to other disease states and immunological phenotypes. Compared with equally common non-associated chains, HLA-associated TCR beta chains in a later analysis were more clonally expanded and had lower generation probabilities. Most TCR sequences were observed very rarely across donors, whereas some public TCRs were present in many individuals. Linkage disequilibrium might explain the correlated functional status among segregating V segments, but an unknown experimental factor could not be ruled out. According to a later analysis, most CMV-associated TCR beta chains appeared to be HLA-restricted, and the HLA associations seemed to be driven largely by CMV exposure.

From the cysteine through the phenylalanine, the CDR3 covers 16 amino acids. The kept DNA is CDR3 alone, 48 bases in frame from the first base. The germline V gene encodes CDR1 MDHEN and CDR2 SYDVKM. V is pared back by 6 bases and J by 4 bases, with 19 bases lying between the germline termini. Receptor libraries were prepared by the immunoSEQ multiplex PCR assay. A mixture of 60 forward primers for TCR Vbeta segments and 13 reverse primers for TCR Jbeta segments was used in the multiplex PCR. Amplification of the CDR3 region of rearranged TCR beta genes was performed with a multiplex PCR assay on genomic DNA. The amplified TCR beta libraries were sequenced on the Illumina HiSeq System as 87-base-pair reads. Per the original workflow: A later analysis tallied around 87 million unique TCR beta chains across the 666 repertoires, and around 10 million of those chains were shared by two or more donors. To remove PCR and sequencing errors, raw reads were error-corrected and collapsed into unique sequences using a nearest-neighbor algorithm that merged closely related sequences. To assign V, D and J gene segments, CDR3 sequences were aligned to IMGT reference sequences. Each retained sequence needed at least a six-nucleotide match to both a V gene segment and a J gene segment. A rearrangement was called productive if the CDR3 had no stop codons and remained in frame with V and J, and every other rearrangement was called non-productive. CDR3 was defined according to IMGT convention as the region running from the second conserved V-encoded cysteine to the conserved J-encoded phenylalanine. In an earlier analysis of around 540 of the donors, sequences lacking an unambiguous match to a single V gene segment were excluded. In an earlier analysis of 587 of the donors, V segments were called functional above 56.7% productive rearrangements and were called segregating when the between-donor standard deviation exceeded 5%. A statistical classification framework was built for diagnosing cytomegalovirus status from the catalog of TCR beta chain sequences. A later analysis assigned V and J genes by comparing TCR nucleotide sequences with IMGT/GENE-DB human TR gene sequences. In a later analysis, CDR3 sequences and most-parsimonious VDJ recombination scenarios were assigned using the TCRdist pipeline. A later analysis defined each TCR beta chain by its CDR3 amino acid sequence plus V-gene family, and excluded reads lacking a unique V-gene family. To address suspected cross-contamination and a sequencing artifact, a later analysis removed 592 highly shared, low-generation-probability nucleotide sequences. A later analysis calculated a clonal expansion index for each public chain from normalized within-repertoire ranks of inferred template counts. In a later analysis, generation probabilities were computed with a VDJ recombination model fitted to out-of-frame rearrangements, and the resulting probabilities were checked against IGoR. In a later analysis, hypergeometric tests were used to score TCR-TCR, TCR-HLA and TCR-CMV co-occurrence, with a repertoire-size bias correction applied to TCR pairs. False discovery rates were estimated in a later analysis by permuting HLA or CMV assignments 20 times. A later analysis grouped co-occurring TCRs with DBSCAN, adding TCRdist sequence similarity when clustering within HLA-allele-positive subsets. Repertoires with fewer than 30,000 or more than 120,000 public chains were left out of co-occurrence clustering, as were five repertoires with anomalous nucleotide sharing. Drawn from immuneACCESS, this table holds only the in-frame rearrangements with V and J called that TCRdb kept. Clones are partly lost; checked studies trace under half to an unresolved V gene and leave the rest unexplained. V and J calls and clone size are as listed in that table; D and trimming were resolved from the DNA. For this sample there are 150,000 or so clones; approximately 78% appear just once. The top ten hold around 2.9% of the sample.

The chain employs TRBV28 and TRBJ2-4, and perhaps TRBD1 as D gene, on 5 matching bases. This sequence was found in a man in his forties in good health and CMV-seropositive. The specimen sequenced was PBMCs. At the DNA level, the sequence is TGTGCCAGCAGAGCCCCCGGTTCAGGGCAGAAAAACATTCAGTACTTC. This sequence encodes CASRAPGSGQKNIQYF.